One sample yielded the 20 T cell receptor beta chains listed below, sequenced in a study of blood T cell repertoires in COVID-19. The protocol was immunoSEQ multiplex PCR, while the TCRdb copy is restricted to in-frame clones and leaves out a portion. The data show about 34,000 clones, with 90% seen just once and approximately 19% held by the top ten. The sequenced sample consisted of peripheral blood. These receptors came from a man older than 75 with acute or convalescent COVID-19.

The CDR3 nucleotides are TGTGCCAGCAGTTTACTCGGGGGTAACTACGAGCAGTACTTC. It encodes CASSLLGGNYEQYF. V gene TRBV6-5 combines with J gene TRBJ2-7; D may be TRBD2 (6 bases). V gave up 4 bases and J gave up 3 bases, with 13 bases separating them. There are 14 residues in the CDR3. Per germline, CDR1 MNHEY and CDR2 SVGAGI.

V is TRBV29-1 and J is TRBJ2-1; TRBD1 matches at 7 bases. The CDR3 extends over 14 amino acids. Germline CDR1 reads SQVTM; CDR2 reads ANQGSEA. V lost 4 bases and J lost 5; bases outside the gene matches: 8. The CDR3 sequence: CSVVLGTANNEQFF. Here the CDR3 DNA reads TGCAGCGTTGTTCTAGGGACAGCAAACAATGAGCAGTTCTTC.

A single count supports this clone. A read error may account for a junction end that differs from germline. The chain is built from TRBV19 and TRBJ1-6, with D uncertain. The germline CDR1 and CDR2 sequences are LNHDA and SQIVND (reference sequence). This CDR3 has 13 amino acids. The CDR3 DNA is TGTGCCAGTAGTATAGTTGCCGGTTCACTCCTCCACTTT. This codes for CASSIVAGSLLHF.

This clone was seen a single time. This CDR3 is CASSLERYGYTF. CDR3 DNA: TGTGCCAGCAGTTTAGAGCGGTATGGCTACACCTTC. The rearrangement links TRBV28 to TRBJ1-2; no clear D. The CDR3 has 12 residues. V dropped 2 bases and J dropped 5 bases, with 6 bases sitting between them. The germline CDR1 and CDR2 sequences are MDHEN and SYDVKM.

The genes are TRBV27 and TRBJ2-2; a weak D match, TRBD1 (5 bases). This CDR3 is built from 16 residues. The V end lost 4 bases, the J end lost 5 bases, and 17 bases lay between the germline ends. Germline V gene data show CDR1 as MNHEY and CDR2 as SMNVEV (reference sequence). The CDR3 reads CASSSHRGGATGELFF. The CDR3, as DNA: TGTGCCAGCAGTTCCCACAGAGGTGGGGCGACCGGGGAGCTGTTTTTT.

This chain connects TRBV11-3 to TRBJ1-6; the match to TRBD1 covers 9 bases. V lost 5 bases and J lost 6; bases outside the gene matches: 2. Germline CDR1 and CDR2: SGHNT and YENEEA. The CDR3 covers 14 residues. The CDR3 region has the DNA TGTGCCAGCAGCGTGACAGGGGGTAATTCACCCCTCCACTTT. This sequence encodes CASSVTGGNSPLHF. The whole variable domain, filled in from reference TRBV11-3 and TRBJ1-6, reads EAGVVQSPRYKIIEKKQPVAFWCNPISGHNTLYWYLQNLGQGPELLIRYENEEAVDDSQLPKDRFSAERLKGVDSTLKIQPAELGDSAVYLCASSVTGGNSPLHFGNGTRLTVT.

Details on this clone: The sample carries other DNA sequences with the same CDR3. V is TRBV19 and J is TRBJ1-5; D might be TRBD1 (5 bases). This CDR3 contains 14 residues. Trimming took off 4 bases at V and 2 bases at J, with 9 bases between the two ends. Per germline, CDR1 LNHDA and CDR2 SQIVND (reference sequence). The CDR3 protein is CASSTLQGNQPQHF. CDR3 in DNA: TGTGCCAGTAGTACTTTACAGGGCAATCAGCCCCAGCATTTT.

The chain has TRBV27 and TRBJ1-2, with TRBD1 as a possible D gene (6 bases). The length of the CDR3 is 15 residues. Trimming pared 0 bases from V and 4 bases from J, leaving 12 bases between. CDR1 is MNHEY and CDR2 is SMNVEV in the germline V gene (reference sequence). The CDR3 region is CASSLSVGGLYGYTF. As DNA, the CDR3 is TGTGCCAGCAGTTTATCGGTCGGGGGGCTCTATGGCTACACCTTC.

The gene calls are TRBV6-5 and TRBJ1-2; D gene uncertain. V lost 5 bases, J lost 4 bases, and 14 bases lay in between. The germline V gene encodes CDR1 MNHEY and CDR2 SVGAGI. CDR3 length equals 14 residues. DNA for the CDR3: TGTGCCAGCAGTCCAGGACGGACTTTCTATGGCTACACCTTC. This translates into CASSPGRTFYGYTF.

The chain carries TRBV3-1 (or the pseudogene TRBV3-2) and TRBJ1-1; D perhaps matches TRBD1 (6 bases). Trimming cost V 4 bases and J 1 base, with 13 bases left between them. Germline V lookup: CDR1 LGHDT, CDR2 YNNKEL (reference sequence). The CDR3 length is 15 residues. CDR3 sequence reads: CASSLRGAPNTEAFF. The CDR3 DNA is TGTGCCAGCAGCCTACGGGGGGCCCCGAACACTGAAGCTTTCTTT.

The chain uses TRBV7-9 and TRBJ1-6, with 7 nucleotides matching TRBD1. The CDR3 is made up of 14 amino acids. With 1 base clipped from V and 8 bases from J, the junction kept 2 bases outside the gene matches. CDR1 and CDR2 (germline): SEHNR, FQNEAQ (reference sequence). CDR3 loop: CASSLGTGDSPLHF. The CDR3 nucleotides read TGTGCCAGCAGCTTAGGGACAGGCGATTCACCCCTCCACTTT.

The V gene is TRBV21-1, the J gene TRBJ1-1. TRBV21-1 is a pseudogene locus. There are 13 residues in the CDR3. CDR3 coding DNA: TGTGCCAGCAGGGAGGAGTTAAACACTGAAGCTTTCTTT. It yields the protein CASREELNTEAFF.

The chain is built from TRBV7-6 and TRBJ1-4; 8 positions agree with TRBD1. The CDR3 consists of 16 residues. CDR1 is SGHVS, CDR2 FNYEAQ, per germline. Trimming cost V 2 bases and J 5 bases; bases outside gene matches: 7. The CDR3 sequence: CASSLIDRGGNEKLFF. The DNA for the CDR3 is TGTGCCAGCAGCTTAATCGACAGGGGAGGGAATGAAAAACTGTTTTTT.

This sequence joins TRBV10-3 and TRBJ2-7; 9 nucleotides align to TRBD1. CDR3 length equals 13 residues. V gave up 8 bases and J gave up 2 bases; unmatched junction bases: 4. Per the germline V gene, CDR1 is ENHRY and CDR2 is SYGVKD. For the CDR3, the DNA is TGTGCCATCGGGACAGGGAGCGCCTACGAGCAGTACTTC. Translated: CAIGTGSAYEQYF.

V gene TRBV13 combines with J gene TRBJ2-7, with 8 positions matching TRBD2. Germline V gene data show CDR1 as PRHDT and CDR2 as FYEKMQ (reference sequence). The V gene end was trimmed by 5 bases and the J gene end by 2 bases; junction bases not matched to a gene: 8. CDR3 length equals 15 residues. CDR3 nucleotide sequence: TGTGCCAGCAGCCCCCGGCTCGGGGGGGCCTACGAGCAGTACTTC. This translates into CASSPRLGGAYEQYF.

The chain recombines TRBV10-3 with TRBJ2-2; D may be TRBD2 (6 bases). Germline CDR1 is ENHRY and CDR2 is SYGVKD. Trimming stripped 8 bases from V and 4 bases from J, with 11 bases between. The CDR3 consists of 13 residues. CDR3 residues: CAIPGLFTGELFF. CDR3 coding DNA: TGTGCCATCCCGGGACTTTTCACCGGGGAGCTGTTTTTT.

The chain couples TRBV7-9 to TRBJ1-6; 9 bases are shared with TRBD1. The V gene's germline CDR1 is SEHNR and CDR2 FQNEAQ (reference sequence). The CDR3 is 16 amino acids. With 6 bases clipped from V and 5 bases from J, the junction kept 8 bases outside the gene matches. CDR3 protein: CASRPDRGVNNSPLHF. The CDR3 region has the DNA TGTGCCAGCAGACCGGACAGGGGAGTGAATAATTCACCCCTCCACTTT. The variable domain in full, completed from reference TRBV7-9 and TRBJ1-6, reads DTGVSQNPRHKITKRGQNVTFRCDPISEHNRLYWYRQTLGQGPEFLTYFQNEAQLEKSRLLSDRFSAERPKGSFSTLEIQRTEQGDSAMYLCASRPDRGVNNSPLHFGNGTRLTVT.

On this clone itself: At one boundary the junction diverges from the germline segment, which might be a read error. This chain joins TRBV7-9 and TRBJ2-7, with a possible D match to TRBD2 (6 bases). CDR3 length equals 11 residues. The germline V gene has CDR1 SEHNR and CDR2 FQNEAQ (reference sequence). The CDR3 loop is CASSSEGTVWF. DNA of the CDR3: TGTGCCAGCAGCTCGGAGGGGACTGTCTGGTTC.

The DNA for the CDR3 is TGTGCCACCAGGCGCCACCCGAGAGGGTATGGCTACACCTTC. It translates to CATRRHPRGYGYTF. J is TRBJ1-2 and V is TRBV19; unclear D gene. The length of the CDR3 is 14 residues. V dropped 10 bases and J dropped 5 bases, with 20 bases sitting between them. The V gene's germline CDR1 is LNHDA and CDR2 SQIVND (reference sequence). The full variable domain, rest sourced from reference TRBV19 and TRBJ1-2, is DGGITQSPKYLFRKEGQNVTLSCEQNLNHDAMYWYRQDPGQGLRLIYYSQIVNDFQKGDIAEGYSVSREKKESFPLTVTSAQKNPTAFYLCATRRHPRGYGYTFGSGTRLTVV.

J is TRBJ1-6 and V is TRBV19, with unresolved D. This CDR3 region has 15 residues. Trimming took 3 bases from V and 4 from J, leaving 10 bases between them. Germline V gene lookup returns CDR1 LNHDA and CDR2 SQIVND (reference sequence). The CDR3 spells CASSMRASYNSPLHF. DNA for the CDR3: TGTGCCAGTAGTATGCGGGCAAGTTATAATTCACCCCTCCACTTT. Full variable domain (missing parts from reference TRBV19 and TRBJ1-6): DGGITQSPKYLFRKEGQNVTLSCEQNLNHDAMYWYRQDPGQGLRLIYYSQIVNDFQKGDIAEGYSVSREKKESFPLTVTSAQKNPTAFYLCASSMRASYNSPLHFGNGTRLTVT.